The 5 T cell receptor beta chains below were found in one sample sequenced in a study of cytomegalovirus exposure and HLA in healthy donors. Researchers ran the PCR with 60 Vbeta and 13 Jbeta primers. Repertoires were generated with immunoSEQ multiplex PCR, while TCRdb's copy carries only in-frame clones and drops some. The sample contains 50,000 to 65,000 clones, around 75% of which appear only once. The sample taken for sequencing was PBMCs. These receptors came from a man in his forties or fifties in good health and CMV-seropositive.

The V call is TRBV30, the J call TRBJ1-5; TRBD1 might be the D (5 bases). The CDR3 totals 13 residues. Germline V gene lookup returns CDR1 GTSNPN and CDR2 SVGIG (reference sequence). Trimming took off 1 base at V and 7 bases at J, with 11 bases between the two ends. The CDR3 sequence is CAWSEGLGQPQHF. The CDR3 coding sequence is TGTGCCTGGAGTGAGGGGTTAGGACAGCCCCAGCATTTT.

The genes are TRBV2 and TRBJ2-4; D perhaps matches TRBD1 (5 bases). Trimming left V 4 bases short and J 14 bases short, with 9 bases between. From germline, CDR1 is SNHLY and CDR2 FYNNEI. This CDR3 comprises 10 residues. The CDR3 DNA reads as TGTGCCAGCAGTGGAGGCAGGGAGTACTTC. Protein sequence: CASSGGREYF.

A remark on this clone: Because it lacks the conserved phenylalanine or tryptophan at the end, this CDR3 is likely a read error. This chain joins TRBV30 and TRBJ1-5, with D perhaps TRBD1 (5 bases). The germline V gene has CDR1 GTSNPN and CDR2 SVGIG (reference sequence). The V gene lost 5 bases and the J gene lost 7 bases, with 12 bases spanning the gap. This CDR3 has 12 residues. The CDR3 is CAWEGEGQPQHL. CDR3 nucleotide sequence: TGTGCCTGGGAAGGGGAGGGGCAGCCCCAGCATTTG.

The gene calls are TRBV15 and TRBJ2-7; 9 positions agree with TRBD1. This CDR3 is 15 amino acids long. Germline CDR1 reads LNHNV; CDR2 reads YYDKDF (reference sequence). The J segment lost 6 bases and the V segment lost 3 bases, leaving 9 bases of the junction unmatched. CDR3 amino acids: CATSRYQPGQGEQYF. As DNA, the CDR3 is TGTGCCACCAGCAGGTACCAACCGGGACAGGGCGAGCAGTACTTC.

This chain joins TRBV1 and TRBJ2-2; the table's D call TRBD1 went unverified against the DNA. TRBV1 is termed a pseudogene. The length of the CDR3 is 17 residues. The CDR3 here is CTSSQERRGRGTGELFF. The DNA of the CDR3 is TGCACCAGCAGCCAAGAGCGGAGGGGGCGAGGAACCGGGGAGCTGTTTTTT.